This T cell receptor beta chain was sequenced during a study of blood T cell repertoires in COVID-19. Trimming took 0 bases from V and 2 from J, leaving 11 bases between them. The CDR3 is made up of 15 amino acids. Germline V gene sequence: CDR1 SQVTM, CDR2 ANQGSEA. Repertoires were generated with immunoSEQ multiplex PCR, while TCRdb's copy carries only in-frame clones and drops some. In the table there are around 170,000 clones, more than 80% of which are singletons. The sequence was obtained from a man aged 55 to 70 with acute or convalescent COVID-19. The chain recombines TRBV29-1 with TRBJ1-5, with D hard to call. The sequenced sample was peripheral blood. As DNA, the CDR3 is TGCAGCGTTGAAGATCCGGGGAGTGGCAATCAGCCCCAGCATTTT. Protein: CSVEDPGSGNQPQHF.